These T cell receptor beta chains were read from a single sample in a study of CD8+ T cells in alopecia areata. Method: immunoSEQ multiplex PCR; TCRdb's copy keeps in-frame clones and lacks some. This sample carries 130,000 or so clones, roughly 57% of them seen once, and the ten largest clones take under 7.5%. The sample consisted of CD4+ T cells sorted from blood, taken at week 4, from a patient treated with tofacitinib. All receptors derive from a human donor with alopecia areata. Each CDR3 is given without its conserved first and last residue. Each record gives: V gene, J gene, CDR3 length, CDR3 protein.

TRBV13,TRBJ2-7,12,ASRVGTGGDEQY
TRBV30,TRBJ2-2,13,AWSVGTSVSGELF
TRBV30,TRBJ1-4,13,AWNQGSRGSEKLF
TRBV30,TRBJ1-2,11,ASTTGHWGGYT
TRBV12-5,TRBJ1-2,12,ASGKDRVNYGYT
TRBV27,TRBJ1-5,14,ASRSYRGGSNQPQH
TRBV4-1,TRBJ2-5,11,ASSQDRSETQY
TRBV2,TRBJ2-7,11,ASSQGQGDEQY
TRBV7-2,TRBJ1-2,12,ASSPGRISYGYT
TRBV5-1,TRBJ2-5,10,ASSSLEETQY
TRBV29-1,TRBJ1-2,11,SADRGRIDGYT
TRBV25-1,TRBJ2-5,13,ASSPGRGRQETQY
TRBV20-1,TRBJ2-7,6,SATGGH
TRBV6-5,TRBJ1-1,12,ASSPDRWGTEAF
TRBV29-1,TRBJ1-1,10,SVEGFNTEAF
TRBV28,TRBJ2-7,13,ASSHGTSGSREQY
TRBV5-4,TRBJ2-5,10,ASSPNRETQY
TRBV25-1,TRBJ2-4,11,ASNSHPAGIQY
TRBV25-1,TRBJ1-1,11,ASSEDWGNQAF